These T cell receptor beta chains were read from a single sample in a study of control samples from healthy donors and cancer patients. Assay used: immunoSEQ multiplex PCR; TCRdb lists only in-frame clones, some missing. The table shows 90,000 to 110,000 clones, with roughly 80% occurring only once. Source material: blood. The receptors derive from a woman in her fifties or sixties in good health. The CDR3 runs from the conserved cysteine through the conserved F or W. The D gene is left open where the match is weak. The listing skips clone size in some rows; elsewhere it reads once, few, many or a size class.

D	J	V	size	CDR3	DNA
-	TRBJ1-2	TRBV5-1	-	CASSLGTQANYGYTF	TGCGCCAGCAGCTTGGGGACCCAGGCTAACTATGGCTACACCTTC
TRBD2	TRBJ2-2	TRBV27	-	CASSFRSVAGDRTGELFF	TGTGCCAGCAGTTTCCGGTCTGTGGCGGGAGATAGAACCGGGGAGCTGTTTTTT
TRBD2	TRBJ2-5	TRBV11-2	-	CASETGVAGLETQYF	TGTGCCAGTGAAACCGGGGTAGCGGGGCTGGAGACCCAGTACTTC
-	TRBJ1-3	TRBV6-5	-	CASSKVPGAGNTIYF	TGTGCCAGCAGTAAGGTCCCAGGCGCTGGAAACACCATATATTTT
TRBD2	TRBJ2-5	TRBV5-1	-	CASSLAGTTRETQYF	TGCGCCAGCAGCTTGGCCGGGACTACTCGGGAGACCCAGTACTTC
TRBD1	TRBJ1-2	TRBV20-1	-	CSVGDRDGYTF	TGCAGTGTTGGAGACAGGGATGGCTACACCTTC
TRBD1	TRBJ1-4	TRBV4-2	-	CASSQAGQGRTNEKLFF	TGTGCCAGCAGCCAGGCGGGACAGGGAAGAACTAATGAAAAACTGTTTTTT
-	TRBJ1-6	TRBV18	few	CASSPAAGVDSPLHF	TGTGCCAGCTCACCTGCGGCTGGGGTTGATTCACCCCTCCACTTT
-	TRBJ2-2	TRBV19	-	CASSPGATNTGELFF	TGTGCCAGCAGTCCAGGGGCAACGAACACCGGGGAGCTGTTTTTT
-	TRBJ2-5	TRBV7-2	-	CASSPNPSGWGTQYF	TGTGCCAGCAGCCCGAATCCCAGCGGGTGGGGGACCCAGTACTTC
-	TRBJ1-2	TRBV7-2	-	CASSLENRGGYTF	TGTGCCAGCAGCTTAGAAAACCGTGGCGGCTACACCTTC
-	TRBJ1-5	TRBV2	-	CASSDRVGSNQPQHF	TGTGCCAGCAGTGACAGGGTTGGTAGCAATCAGCCCCAGCATTTT
-	TRBJ2-2	TRBV6-2/TRBV6-3	-	CASSYGGRITGELFF	TGTGCCAGCAGTTACGGGGGACGGATCACCGGGGAGCTGTTTTTT
TRBD2	TRBJ2-7	TRBV11-2	-	CASSFIRLAGGGTYEQYF	TGTGCCAGCAGCTTTATCAGACTAGCGGGAGGAGGGACCTACGAGCAGTACTTC
TRBD1	TRBJ1-5	TRBV5-6	-	CASSLSRGRISNQPQHF	TGTGCCAGCAGCTTGTCCAGGGGGAGAATTAGCAATCAGCCCCAGCATTTT
-	TRBJ1-2	TRBV28	-	CASSLRTYYGYTF	TGTGCCAGCAGTTTAAGGACCTACTATGGCTACACCTTC
TRBD2	TRBJ2-3	TRBV7-2	-	CASSYGTSGGSDTQYF	TGTGCCAGCAGCTATGGGACTAGCGGGGGGTCAGATACGCAGTATTTT
TRBD1	TRBJ1-2	TRBV5-1	-	CASSSLDQTGGYGYTF	TGCGCCAGCAGCTCCCTCGACCAGACAGGGGGCTATGGCTACACCTTC
-	TRBJ2-7	TRBV3-1/TRBV3-2	-	CASNLQGSEQYF	TGTGCCAGCAACTTACAGGGATCCGAGCAGTACTTC
-	TRBJ1-5	TRBV12-3/TRBV12-4	-	CASRGTGNQPQHF	TGTGCCAGCAGGGGGACGGGCAATCAGCCCCAGCATTTT
TRBD1	TRBJ2-2	TRBV30	-	CAWSVRDRGEGTGELFF	TGTGCCTGGAGTGTACGGGACAGGGGGGAAGGCACCGGGGAGCTGTTTTTT
TRBD1	TRBJ2-3	TRBV27	-	CASRSLTGGPTDTQYF	TGTGCCAGCAGAAGTTTGACAGGGGGGCCCACAGATACGCAGTATTTT
TRBD2	TRBJ2-2	TRBV7-3	once	CASSLSPFLAGGANTGELFF	TGTGCCAGCAGCTTATCGCCTTTCCTAGCGGGGGGCGCGAACACCGGGGAGCTGTTTTTT
TRBD2	TRBJ2-1	TRBV5-1	-	CASSSGFSGGSRNEQFF	TGCGCCAGCAGCTCCGGCTTTAGCGGGGGGTCCAGGAATGAGCAGTTCTTC
TRBD1	TRBJ2-7	TRBV5-1	-	CASSQGQESGGQYF	TGCGCCAGCAGCCAGGGACAGGAGTCTGGGGGGCAGTACTTC
-	TRBJ1-5	TRBV27	-	CASSLYYRDNQPQHF	TGTGCCAGCAGTTTATACTACAGGGACAATCAGCCCCAGCATTTT
TRBD2	TRBJ2-2	TRBV2	-	CASSSSTSGGAKELFF	TGTGCCAGCAGTTCCTCGACTAGCGGGGGGGCGAAGGAGCTGTTTTTT
TRBD2	TRBJ2-7	TRBV18	-	CASSPGATSGRFAYEQYF	TGTGCCAGCTCACCAGGAGCGACTAGCGGGAGATTCGCCTACGAGCAGTACTTC
-	TRBJ1-2	TRBV4-2	once	CASSQDARGDYGYTF	TGTGCCAGCAGCCAAGATGCCAGGGGCGACTATGGCTACACCTTC
-	TRBJ1-1	TRBV19	once	CASSRGTQNTEAFF	TGTGCCAGTAGTAGGGGGACACAGAACACTGAAGCTTTCTTT
TRBD1	TRBJ1-5	TRBV4-2	-	CASSQALGTGGDQPQHF	TGTGCCAGCAGCCAGGCTCTCGGGACAGGGGGCGATCAGCCCCAGCATTTT
-	TRBJ1-2	TRBV5-1	-	CARSLSGGAGGYTF	TGCGCCCGCAGCTTGTCTGGGGGGGCAGGGGGCTACACCTTC
-	TRBJ1-3	TRBV10-3	few	CAIRISPDSGNTIYF	TGTGCCATCAGGATATCTCCGGACTCTGGAAACACCATATATTTT
-	TRBJ2-2	TRBV28	-	CASSLTENTGELFF	TGTGCCAGCAGTTTGACAGAGAACACCGGGGAGCTGTTTTTT
-	TRBJ2-2	TRBV3-1/TRBV3-2	-	CASELAGGDGELFF	TGTGCCAGCGAACTAGCTGGGGGTGATGGGGAGCTGTTTTTT
TRBD2	TRBJ2-5	TRBV20-1	-	CSASSLAGGETQYF	TGCAGTGCTAGTTCCCTAGCGGGAGGGGAGACCCAGTACTTC
-	TRBJ2-3	TRBV6-2/TRBV6-3	-	CASSYTVDTQYF	TGTGCCAGCAGTTACACTGTGGATACGCAGTATTTT
-	TRBJ1-5	TRBV6-5	-	CASKRDGYQPQHF	TGTGCCAGCAAACGGGATGGCTATCAGCCCCAGCATTTT
TRBD2	TRBJ2-7	TRBV4-3	-	CASSLTSASTYEQYF	TGCGCCAGCAGCCTCACTAGCGCTAGTACCTACGAGCAGTACTTC
TRBD1	TRBJ1-1	TRBV25-1	once	CASSEARGLGTEAFF	TGTGCCAGCAGTGAAGCGAGGGGGCTCGGCACTGAAGCTTTCTTT
TRBD1	TRBJ2-7	TRBV10-3	-	CAISERTGNYEQYF	TGTGCCATCAGTGAGCGGACAGGCAACTACGAGCAGTACTTC
-	TRBJ1-3	TRBV30	-	CAWSRGGNTIYF	TGTGCCTGGAGCCGGGGGGGAAACACCATATATTTT
-	TRBJ1-3	TRBV7-3	-	CASRAFGYGNTIYF	TGTGCCAGCAGAGCCTTCGGTTACGGAAACACCATATATTTT
-	TRBJ2-2	TRBV30	once	CAWSRPGGELFF	TGTGCCTGGAGTCGTCCCGGCGGGGAGCTGTTTTTT
-	TRBJ1-5	TRBV18	-	CASSPVRARSNQPQHF	TGTGCCAGCTCACCAGTCCGGGCCAGGAGCAATCAGCCCCAGCATTTT
-	TRBJ2-5	TRBV12-3/TRBV12-4	-	CASSLGGLETQYF	TGTGCCAGCAGTTTAGGGGGTCTGGAGACCCAGTACTTC
-	TRBJ2-7	TRBV5-1	-	CASSLDVLGTNYEQYF	TGCGCCAGCAGCTTGGACGTTCTTGGGACAAACTACGAGCAGTACTTC
TRBD1	TRBJ2-5	TRBV11-2	-	CASSAGQGVNQETQYF	TGTGCCAGCAGCGCGGGACAGGGGGTTAACCAAGAGACCCAGTACTTC
-	TRBJ2-5	TRBV6-6	-	CASSLGRTQETQYF	TGTGCCAGCAGTCTAGGACGGACCCAAGAGACCCAGTACTTC
-	TRBJ1-1	TRBV5-1	-	CASSLAPAGRGTEAFF	TGCGCCAGCAGCTTGGCCCCGGCAGGGAGAGGGACTGAAGCTTTCTTT
-	TRBJ1-3	TRBV2	-	CASNRQNSGNTIYF	TGTGCCAGCAATCGACAGAACTCTGGAAACACCATATATTTT